Listed below are T cell receptor beta chains from one sample, sequenced in a study of neurological immune-mediated disorders. TCRdb re-analysed the 5' RACE reads in MiXCR, keeping a single row per CDR3 protein. This sample carries tens of thousands of distinct CDR3 sequences, around 3.6% of them seen once, and the ten largest clones take 1.5% to 2%. Input material: PBMCs. These receptors came from a man aged 25 to 45 with multiple sclerosis. Each CDR3 is given with its conserved first and last residue. The order of the fields is D gene, V gene, clone size, J gene, CDR3 DNA, CDR3 protein. A D gene is named only where the DNA matches it firmly. A row's size may be missing; if present it is once, few, many or a size class.

.	TRBV7-6	many	TRBJ2-3	TGTGCCAGCAGCCCAGGGATAGACCAGTATTTT	CASSPGIDQYF
TRBD2	TRBV7-9	many	TRBJ2-1	TGTGCCAGCAGCACGGGACTAGCGGGGGGGGAGCAGTTCTTC	CASSTGLAGGEQFF
.	TRBV29-1	many	TRBJ1-1	TGCAGCGTTGACGGGGGGCCCTGGAGGGACACTGAAGCTTTCTTT	CSVDGGPWRDTEAFF
.	TRBV20-1	many	TRBJ2-7	TGCAGTGCTAGAGCGGTCAGAGCCTACGAGCAGTACTTC	CSARAVRAYEQYF
.	TRBV2	.	TRBJ2-2	TGTGCCAGCAGTGTTATGGATACCGGGGAGCTGTTTTTT	CASSVMDTGELFF
.	TRBV27	many	TRBJ2-1	TGTGCCAGCAGTCTCCAGCGGGACATAATCTACAATGAGCAGTTCTTC	CASSLQRDIIYNEQFF
TRBD2	TRBV7-8	many	TRBJ2-5	TGTGCCAGTGATCGAGTAGCGGGAGACAGGAGAGAGACCCAGTACTTC	CASDRVAGDRRETQYF
.	TRBV6-5	many	TRBJ2-7	TGTGCCAGCAACGATTTACGTGGCGGGGGCGTCTACGAGCAGTACTTC	CASNDLRGGGVYEQYF
.	TRBV11-2	few	TRBJ1-1	TGTGCCAGCAGCCGTTCAGCGCGCTCTGGTATGAACACTGAAGCTTTCTTT	CASSRSARSGMNTEAFF
.	TRBV10-2	many	TRBJ1-1	TGCGCCAGCAGTGATTACGGGAACACTGAAGCTTTCTTT	CASSDYGNTEAFF
.	TRBV5-1	many	TRBJ2-1	TGCGCCAGCAGCCAAGGGTGGGCACGGACCAATGAGCAGTTCTTC	CASSQGWARTNEQFF
.	TRBV18	many	TRBJ2-7	TGTGCCAGCTCACCCCCGACTAACCTCGAGCAGTACTTC	CASSPPTNLEQYF
TRBD1	TRBV7-6	many	TRBJ2-7	TGTGCCAGCAGCTTAACCCAGGACAGGATTTCCGAGCAGTACTTC	CASSLTQDRISEQYF
TRBD2	TRBV7-6	many	TRBJ2-1	TGTGCCAGCAGCCCACCCCGCGGTAGCGGGAGCAATGAGCAGTTCTTC	CASSPPRGSGSNEQFF
TRBD2	TRBV18	many	TRBJ2-2	TGTGCCAGCTCACTACGCGGGGGGCAAAGGAACACCGGGGAGCTGTTTTTT	CASSLRGGQRNTGELFF
.	TRBV20-1	many	TRBJ2-7	TGCAGTGCTAGAAGGAGACTAGACTACGAGCAGTACTTC	CSARRRLDYEQYF
.	TRBV12-3/TRBV12-4	many	TRBJ2-2	TGTGCCAGCAGGTCCGACGAAGGGGAGCTGTTTTTT	CASRSDEGELFF
.	TRBV24-1	many	TRBJ1-5	TGTGCCACCAGCCTACGACAGAATAGCAATCAGCCCCAGCATTTT	CATSLRQNSNQPQHF